The 7 T cell receptor beta chains below all came from one sample that was sequenced in a study of T cells after yellow fever vaccination. MiXCR, run by TCRdb on the 5' RACE reads, gives a single entry per CDR3 protein. Of 240,000 or so distinct CDR3 sequences in the sample, less than 9% were seen once. Sequenced material: CD4+ T cells sorted from PBMCs, taken 15 days after the yellow fever booster vaccination. The receptor source for this set is a man younger than 40 who received the YFV17D yellow fever vaccine.

The sample holds a few counts of this clonotype. The rearrangement uses TRBV9 and TRBJ2-3, with unresolved D. Germline-derived CDR1 and CDR2 are SGDLS and YYNGEE. CDR3 length: 15 amino acids. V lost 3 bases and J 2 bases, leaving 13 bases between the germline ends. CDR3 coding DNA: TGTGCCAGCAGCGCGAACCGGCCCGACACAGATACGCAGTATTTT. Its translation: CASSANRPDTDTQYF.

This clonotype was seen many times. DNA of the CDR3: TGTGCCACCTCTCGCGGGAGGGGCAATGAGCAGTTCTTC. Translating it yields CATSRGRGNEQFF. This chain links TRBV12-3 or TRBV12-4 with TRBJ2-1; TRBD2 matches at 9 bases. Trimming at V came to 10 bases and at J to 6 bases, leaving 7 bases not matched to a gene. The CDR3 sequence is 13 residues long.

There are a few counts of this clonotype. The chain employs TRBV20-1 and TRBJ2-5; possible D gene TRBD2, 5 bases. Looked up from germline, CDR1 is DFQATT and CDR2 is SNEGSKA (reference sequence). CDR3 size: 15 residues. Trimming left V 1 base short and J 2 bases short, with 14 bases between. The CDR3 sequence: CSARGARSGQETQYF. The CDR3 DNA follows: TGCAGTGCTAGAGGAGCTCGCAGCGGACAAGAGACCCAGTACTTC.

In the case of this clonotype: The junction shows a germline mismatch at one end, possibly a read error. The V and J genes are TRBV3-1 and TRBJ2-7; 10 bases fit TRBD2. The CDR3 extends over 13 amino acids. In germline, CDR1 is LGHDT, CDR2 YNNKEL (reference sequence). This CDR3 reads CASSQGAGGPFRF. CDR3 bases: TGTGCCAGCAGCCAAGGAGCGGGAGGGCCCTTTCGCTTC.

The table lists this clonotype with many counts. The V call is TRBV12-3 or TRBV12-4, the J call TRBJ2-5; TRBD2 is a possible D gene (5 bases). The CDR3 is 12 amino acids. Between the trimmed V and J ends, which lost 8 bases and 3 bases, there was a span of 10 bases. The CDR3 DNA is TGTGCCAGCTCGGTGAGGGAAGAGACCCAGTACTTC. Translating gives CASSVREETQYF.

This clonotype was seen ten or more times. The rearrangement links TRBV20-1 to TRBJ2-2; 7 bases map to TRBD2. The junction had 12 bases not matched to a gene; V was cut back by 5 bases and J by 6 bases. The CDR3 length is 15 residues. The germline CDR1 and CDR2 sequences are DFQATT and SNEGSKA (reference sequence). CDR3 sequence (DNA): TGCAGTGCTGCACGCGGGAGCGGTTCCCCCGGGGAGCTGTTTTTT. Translation: CSAARGSGSPGELFF.

In its sample, this clonotype was seen a few times. This chain connects TRBV7-6 to TRBJ2-1, with 9 bases lining up with TRBD2. Germline trimming cut 6 bases from V and 8 bases from J; bases unmatched to any gene: 11. Germline V gives CDR1 SGHVS, CDR2 FNYEAQ. The CDR3 spans 15 residues. This CDR3 reads CASSGGREGSDEQFF. The CDR3 DNA is TGTGCCAGCAGTGGCGGGCGGGAGGGAAGCGATGAGCAGTTCTTC.